The 20 T cell receptor beta chains given below trace back to one sample, sequenced in a study of blood T cell repertoires in COVID-19. Sequencing was performed with immunoSEQ multiplex PCR; in TCRdb, only in-frame clones are kept and a portion is missing. The sample has 70,000 to 90,000 clones; approximately 88% are singletons. Source material: peripheral blood. All receptors derive from a human donor in a cohort sampled during active COVID-19.

The rearrangement links TRBV10-1 to TRBJ1-2; 9 nucleotides agree with TRBD1. The J segment lost 8 bases and the V segment lost 0 bases, leaving 4 bases of the junction unmatched. This CDR3 spans 14 amino acids. Germline V lookup: CDR1 WNHNN, CDR2 SYGVQD (reference sequence). CDR3 DNA sequence: TGCGCCAGCAGTGAGTCTGGGGGACAGGGAGGCTACACCTTC. This encodes CASSESGGQGGYTF.

The chain links TRBV5-1 to TRBJ1-3; unclear D gene. This CDR3 region has 14 residues. Trimming took off 4 bases at V and 0 bases at J, with 8 bases between the two ends. The germline CDR1 and CDR2 sequences are SGHRS and YFSETQ. CDR3 coding DNA: TGCGCCAGCAGCGAGGACTTCTCTGGAAACACCATATATTTT. Translated: CASSEDFSGNTIYF. Full variable domain (remainder filled in from reference TRBV5-1 and TRBJ1-3): KAGVTQTPRYLIKTRGQQVTLSCSPISGHRSVSWYQQTPGQGLQFLFEYFSETQRNKGNFPGRFSGRQFSNSRSEMNVSTLELGDSALYLCASSEDFSGNTIYFGEGSWLTVV.

This chain uses TRBV24-1 with TRBJ2-7; 7 bases align to TRBD2. Germline V gene data show CDR1 as KGHDR and CDR2 as SFDVKD. There are 15 residues in the CDR3. V shed 3 bases, J shed 3 bases, and the junction held 7 bases outside the gene matches. The CDR3 reads CATSDSGGSFYEQYF. The CDR3, as DNA: TGTGCCACCAGTGATAGCGGCGGGAGTTTCTACGAGCAGTACTTC.

The genes are TRBV28 and TRBJ1-5; weak D call: TRBD1 (6 bases). Deletions cut 9 bases from V and 5 bases from J, with 20 bases between. The germline V gene encodes CDR1 MDHEN and CDR2 SYDVKM. The CDR3 covers 15 residues. CDR3 nucleotide sequence: TGTGCCAGTTGGATTGGGACATTGCATGATCAGCCCCAGCATTTT. This sequence encodes CASWIGTLHDQPQHF.

The rearrangement uses TRBV7-8 and TRBJ2-7; D gene ambiguous. The V gene's germline CDR1 is SGHVS and CDR2 FQNEAQ. The CDR3 spans 12 residues. The ends were cut back, 2 bases at V and 4 bases at J, with 6 bases in the middle. CDR3 residues: CASSLREYEQYF. CDR3 DNA: TGTGCCAGCAGCTTAAGAGAATACGAGCAGTACTTC.

This chain uses TRBV5-1 with TRBJ2-7, with 7 bases that match TRBD2. J was trimmed by 9 bases and V by 1 base; bases with no gene match: 13. Germline V gene sequence: CDR1 SGHRS, CDR2 YFSETQ. The CDR3 covers 15 residues. DNA for the CDR3: TGCGCCAGCAGCTTGTCTGGGGAGGGAACTACGTGGCAGTACTTC. It is translated as CASSLSGEGTTWQYF.

This clone turned up a few times. The gene calls are TRBV20-1 and TRBJ2-2; 9 bases are shared with TRBD2. There are 16 residues in the CDR3. CDR1 is DFQATT, CDR2 SNEGSKA, per germline (reference sequence). The trim removed 3 bases at V and 4 bases at J, leaving 9 bases unmatched. CDR3 loop: CSASDRREGRTGELFF. CDR3 coding DNA: TGCAGTGCTAGTGATCGGCGGGAGGGCCGCACCGGGGAGCTGTTTTTT.

The chain links TRBV7-9 to TRBJ2-3; tentative D call: TRBD1 (6 bases). Germline assignment: CDR1 SEHNR and CDR2 FQNEAQ (reference sequence). Trimming took 1 base from V and 1 from J, leaving 9 bases between them. The CDR3 spans 15 residues. This chain's CDR3 is CASSLGAGGTDTQYF. The CDR3 coding sequence is TGTGCCAGCAGCTTAGGGGCAGGGGGCACAGATACGCAGTATTTT.

The chain couples TRBV28 to TRBJ1-6; 7 bases are a match to TRBD1. There are 14 residues in the CDR3. The germline V gene has CDR1 MDHEN and CDR2 SYDVKM. With 6 bases clipped from V and 15 bases from J, the junction kept 14 bases outside the gene matches. The CDR3 protein is CASRTGTVFRLLHF. The CDR3 DNA is TGTGCCAGCAGGACCGGGACAGTGTTTCGTCTCCTCCACTTT.

The chain has TRBV18 and TRBJ2-4, with TRBD2 identical over 7 bases. The germline CDR1 and CDR2 sequences are KGHSH and LQKENI. The CDR3 loop spans 16 amino acids. V lost 3 bases, J lost 7 bases, and 12 bases stayed unmatched. CDR3 DNA sequence: TGTGCCAGCTCACCTTTATCCGGGACTAATTTTAACATTCAGTACTTC. Amino acid sequence: CASSPLSGTNFNIQYF.

V and J are TRBV18 and TRBJ2-5; TRBD2 matches at 8 bases. The CDR3 sequence is 15 residues long. J lost 0 bases, V lost 5 bases, and 5 bases had no gene match. Germline CDR1 KGHSH, CDR2 LQKENI. Here the CDR3 DNA reads TGTGCCAGCTCAAGTACTAGCGGAGACCAAGAGACCCAGTACTTC. Its translation: CASSSTSGDQETQYF.

The rearrangement uses TRBV19 and TRBJ2-1; D perhaps matches TRBD2 (6 bases). The CDR3 loop spans 16 amino acids. The germline V gene has CDR1 LNHDA and CDR2 SQIVND (reference sequence). The germline V and J ends were trimmed by 0 bases and 2 bases, with 11 bases remaining between them. The CDR3 spells CASSIDLSGAYNEQFF. For the CDR3, the DNA is TGTGCCAGTAGTATAGATCTGTCGGGAGCCTACAATGAGCAGTTCTTC. The full variable domain, with the rest looked up from reference TRBV19 and TRBJ2-1, is DGGITQSPKYLFRKEGQNVTLSCEQNLNHDAMYWYRQDPGQGLRLIYYSQIVNDFQKGDIAEGYSVSREKKESFPLTVTSAQKNPTAFYLCASSIDLSGAYNEQFFGPGTRLTVL.

Only a few counts were recorded for this clone. The J gene is TRBJ2-7, the V gene TRBV2; 8 positions match TRBD1. Germline lookup yields CDR1 SNHLY and CDR2 FYNNEI. J gave up 6 bases and V 8 bases, and 12 bases lay outside the gene matches. The CDR3 is 14 residues long. CDR3 sequence: CASVERTGKAEQYF. The DNA for the CDR3 is TGTGCCAGCGTCGAGCGGACAGGGAAGGCCGAGCAGTACTTC.

The V and J genes are TRBV19 and TRBJ2-3, with TRBD2 matching over 8 bases. This CDR3 region has 16 residues. The V segment lost 5 bases and the J segment 1 base; nucleotides outside the gene matches: 8. Germline V gives CDR1 LNHDA, CDR2 SQIVND (reference sequence). The DNA of the CDR3 is TGTGCCAGTAGTGGCCTCACAGCGGGGGGCACAGATACGCAGTATTTT. Translating gives CASSGLTAGGTDTQYF.

In its sample, this clone was seen a few times. The rearrangement joins TRBV12-3 or TRBV12-4 to TRBJ1-1; the D gene is possibly TRBD1 (6 bases). The CDR3 covers 13 residues. The V end was cut by 0 bases, the J end by 4 bases, with 6 bases between. The CDR3 loop reads CASSLATGTEAFF. In DNA form, the CDR3 reads TGTGCCAGCAGTTTAGCGACAGGCACTGAAGCTTTCTTT.

The chain joins TRBV7-8 to TRBJ2-1, with TRBD1 as a possible D gene (6 bases). This CDR3 has 14 amino acids. V gave up 5 bases and J gave up 2 bases, with 10 bases separating them. CDR1 and CDR2 (germline): SGHVS, FQNEAQ. CDR3 DNA sequence: TGTGCCAGCAGCAGGACAGAAACCTACAATGAGCAGTTCTTC. As protein: CASSRTETYNEQFF.

Comments on this clone: Other DNA sequences in this specimen translate into the identical CDR3. The V and J genes are TRBV5-1 and TRBJ2-2; 9 nucleotides line up with TRBD1. Germline V CDR1 and CDR2: SGHRS, YFSETQ. The V gene end was trimmed by 5 bases and the J gene end by 5 bases; junction bases not matched to a gene: 7. There are 15 residues in the CDR3. The CDR3 sequence is CASSLQGAETGELFF. The CDR3 bases are TGCGCCAGCAGTCTACAGGGGGCGGAAACCGGGGAGCTGTTTTTT.

The chain has TRBV9 and TRBJ2-7, with 7 bases lining up with TRBD1. The CDR3 contains 15 residues. From germline, CDR1 is SGDLS and CDR2 YYNGEE. The V and J ends lost 2 bases and 4 bases, in that order; junction bases with no gene match: 9. CDR3 residues: CASSVSSQTGYEQYF. Written as DNA, the CDR3 is TGTGCCAGCAGCGTTAGCTCCCAGACAGGGTACGAGCAGTACTTC.

The chain carries TRBV3-1 (or the pseudogene TRBV3-2) and TRBJ1-1; possible D gene TRBD1, 5 bases. The V gene lost 1 base and the J gene lost 3 bases, with 9 bases spanning the gap. The CDR3 is made up of 14 amino acids. From germline, CDR1 is LGHDT and CDR2 YNNKEL (reference sequence). The chain's CDR3 is CASSQGGGDTEAFF. The CDR3 DNA reads TGTGCCAGCAGCCAAGGTGGGGGGGACACTGAAGCTTTCTTT.

This clone was detected only a few times. The V gene is TRBV10-3, the J gene TRBJ2-5; tentatively, D is TRBD1 (6 bases). From germline, CDR1 is ENHRY and CDR2 SYGVKD. V shed 11 bases and J shed 4 bases, with 14 bases lying between them. The CDR3 has 12 amino acids. CDR3 nucleotides: TGTGCCGCGGGCGAACAGGGAGAGACCCAGTACTTC. This translates into CAAGEQGETQYF.